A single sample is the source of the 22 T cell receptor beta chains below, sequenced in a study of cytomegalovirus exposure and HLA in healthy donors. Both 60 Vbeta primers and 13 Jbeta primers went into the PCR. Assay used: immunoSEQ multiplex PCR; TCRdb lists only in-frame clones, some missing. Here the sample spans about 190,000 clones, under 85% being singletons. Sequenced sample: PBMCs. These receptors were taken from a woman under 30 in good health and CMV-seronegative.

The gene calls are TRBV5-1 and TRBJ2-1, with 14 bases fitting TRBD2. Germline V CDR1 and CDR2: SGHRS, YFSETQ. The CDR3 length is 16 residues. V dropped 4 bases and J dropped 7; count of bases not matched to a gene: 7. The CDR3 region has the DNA TGCGCCAGCAGCATGGGACTAGCGGGAGCGGTGAATGAGCAGTTCTTC. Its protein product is CASSMGLAGAVNEQFF.

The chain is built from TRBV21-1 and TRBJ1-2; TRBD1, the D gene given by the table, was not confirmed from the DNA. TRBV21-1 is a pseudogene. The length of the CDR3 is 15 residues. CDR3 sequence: CASSFRQGPQGGYTF. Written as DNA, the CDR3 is TGTGCCAGCAGCTTCCGACAGGGTCCTCAGGGTGGCTACACCTTC.

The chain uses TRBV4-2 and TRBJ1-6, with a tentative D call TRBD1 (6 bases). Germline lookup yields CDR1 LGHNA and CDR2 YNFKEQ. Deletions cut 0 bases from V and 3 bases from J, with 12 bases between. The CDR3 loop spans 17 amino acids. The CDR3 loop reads CASSQDDQGSYNSPLHF. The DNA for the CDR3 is TGTGCCAGCAGCCAAGATGACCAGGGGAGCTATAATTCACCCCTCCACTTT.

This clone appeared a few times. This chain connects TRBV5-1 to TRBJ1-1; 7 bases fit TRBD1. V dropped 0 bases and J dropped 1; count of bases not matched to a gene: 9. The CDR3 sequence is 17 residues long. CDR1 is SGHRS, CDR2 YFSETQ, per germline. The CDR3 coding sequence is TGCGCCAGCAGCTTGGCCCCGAGAGGGGACAGGAACACTGAAGCTTTCTTT. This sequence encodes CASSLAPRGDRNTEAFF. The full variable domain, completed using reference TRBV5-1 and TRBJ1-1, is KAGVTQTPRYLIKTRGQQVTLSCSPISGHRSVSWYQQTPGQGLQFLFEYFSETQRNKGNFPGRFSGRQFSNSRSEMNVSTLELGDSALYLCASSLAPRGDRNTEAFFGQGTRLTVV.

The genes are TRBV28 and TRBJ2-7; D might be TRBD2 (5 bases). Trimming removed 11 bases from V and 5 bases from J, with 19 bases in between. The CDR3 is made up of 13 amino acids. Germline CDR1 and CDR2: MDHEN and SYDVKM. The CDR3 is CARPDSRDNEQYF. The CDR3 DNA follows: TGTGCCCGCCCCGACTCCCGGGATAACGAGCAGTACTTC.

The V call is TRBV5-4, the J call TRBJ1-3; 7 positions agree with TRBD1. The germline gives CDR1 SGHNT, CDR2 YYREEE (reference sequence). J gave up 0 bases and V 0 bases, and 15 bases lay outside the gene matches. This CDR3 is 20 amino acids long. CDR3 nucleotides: TGTGCCAGCAGCTTGGCCACTCCTAGTTCGGGACAGAGCTCTGGAAACACCATATATTTT. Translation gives CASSLATPSSGQSSGNTIYF.

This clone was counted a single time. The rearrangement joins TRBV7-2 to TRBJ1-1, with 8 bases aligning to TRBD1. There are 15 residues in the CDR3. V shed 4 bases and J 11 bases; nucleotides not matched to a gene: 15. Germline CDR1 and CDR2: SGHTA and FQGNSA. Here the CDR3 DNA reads TGTGCCAGCAGCTACCAATCCACCGGACAGGGCGGTGCTTTCTTT. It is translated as CASSYQSTGQGGAFF.

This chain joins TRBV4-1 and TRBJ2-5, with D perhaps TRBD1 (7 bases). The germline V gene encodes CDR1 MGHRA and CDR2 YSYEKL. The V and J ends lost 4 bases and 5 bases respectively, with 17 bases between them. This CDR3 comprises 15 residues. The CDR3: CASSPGDRVGETQYF. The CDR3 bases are TGCGCCAGCAGCCCGGGAGACAGGGTCGGGGAGACCCAGTACTTC.

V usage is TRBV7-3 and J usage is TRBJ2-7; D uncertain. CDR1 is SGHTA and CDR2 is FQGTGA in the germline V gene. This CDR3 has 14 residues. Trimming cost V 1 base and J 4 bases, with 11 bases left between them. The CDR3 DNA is TGTGCCAGCAGCTTAAGTGCCCACGCGTACGAGCAGTACTTC. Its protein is CASSLSAHAYEQYF.

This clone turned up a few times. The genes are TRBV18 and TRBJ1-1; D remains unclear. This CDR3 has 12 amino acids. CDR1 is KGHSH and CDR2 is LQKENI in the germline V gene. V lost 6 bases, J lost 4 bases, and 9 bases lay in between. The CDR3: CASSSETTEAFF. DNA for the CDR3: TGTGCCAGCTCTTCAGAAACCACTGAAGCTTTCTTT.

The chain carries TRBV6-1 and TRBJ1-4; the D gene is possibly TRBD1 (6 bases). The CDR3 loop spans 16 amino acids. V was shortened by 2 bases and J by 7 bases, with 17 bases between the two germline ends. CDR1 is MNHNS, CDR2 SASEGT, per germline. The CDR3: CASSESSGGGGEKLFF. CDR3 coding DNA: TGTGCCAGCAGTGAAAGCTCCGGGGGCGGGGGTGAAAAACTGTTTTTT.

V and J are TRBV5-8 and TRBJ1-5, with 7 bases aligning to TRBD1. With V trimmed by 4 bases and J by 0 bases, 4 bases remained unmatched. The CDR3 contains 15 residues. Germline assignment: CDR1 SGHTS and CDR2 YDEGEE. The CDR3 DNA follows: TGTGCCAGCAGCGGGGGACAGTTTAGCAATCAGCCCCAGCATTTT. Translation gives CASSGGQFSNQPQHF.

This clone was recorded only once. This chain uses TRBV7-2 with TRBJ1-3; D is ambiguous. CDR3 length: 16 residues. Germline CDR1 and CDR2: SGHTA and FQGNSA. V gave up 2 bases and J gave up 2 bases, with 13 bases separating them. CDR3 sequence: CASSLYSGRTGNTIYF. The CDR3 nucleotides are TGTGCCAGCAGCTTATACTCTGGCAGGACTGGAAACACCATATATTTT.

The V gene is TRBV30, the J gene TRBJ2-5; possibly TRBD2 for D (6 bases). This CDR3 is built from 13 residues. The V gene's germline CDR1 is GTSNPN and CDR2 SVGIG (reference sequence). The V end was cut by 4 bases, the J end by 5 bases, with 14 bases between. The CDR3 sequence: CAWTRRGPETQYF. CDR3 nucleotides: TGTGCCTGGACCCGGAGGGGCCCTGAGACCCAGTACTTC.

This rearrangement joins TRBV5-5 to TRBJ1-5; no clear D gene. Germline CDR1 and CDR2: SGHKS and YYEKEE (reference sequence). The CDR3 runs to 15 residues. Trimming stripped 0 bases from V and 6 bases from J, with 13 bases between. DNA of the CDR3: TGTGCCAGCAGCTTGGCCGGGCGGGTAGGTCAGCCCCAGCATTTT. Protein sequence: CASSLAGRVGQPQHF.

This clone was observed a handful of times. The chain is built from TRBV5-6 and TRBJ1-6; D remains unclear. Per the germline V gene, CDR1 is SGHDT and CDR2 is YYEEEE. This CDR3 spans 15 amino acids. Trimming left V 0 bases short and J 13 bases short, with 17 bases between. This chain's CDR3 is CASSLGGGRASPLHF. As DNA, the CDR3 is TGTGCCAGCAGCTTGGGCGGAGGGAGAGCTTCGCCCCTCCACTTT. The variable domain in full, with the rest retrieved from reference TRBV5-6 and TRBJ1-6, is DAGVTQSPTHLIKTRGQQVTLRCSPKSGHDTVSWYQQALGQGPQFIFQYYEEEERQRGNFPDRFSGHQFPNYSSELNVNALLLGDSALYLCASSLGGGRASPLHFGNGTRLTVT.

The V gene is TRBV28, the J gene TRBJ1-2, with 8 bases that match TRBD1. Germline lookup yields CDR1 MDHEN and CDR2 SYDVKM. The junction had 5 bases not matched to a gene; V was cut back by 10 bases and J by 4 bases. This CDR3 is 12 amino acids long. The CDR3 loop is CATDRVGYGYTF. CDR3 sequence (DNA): TGTGCCACGGACAGGGTGGGCTATGGCTACACCTTC.

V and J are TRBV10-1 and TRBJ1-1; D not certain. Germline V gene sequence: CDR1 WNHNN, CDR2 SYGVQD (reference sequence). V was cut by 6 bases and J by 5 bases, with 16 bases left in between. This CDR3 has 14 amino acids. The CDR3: CASSAGEVGTEAFF. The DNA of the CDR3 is TGCGCCAGCAGCGCCGGGGAAGTAGGGACTGAAGCTTTCTTT.

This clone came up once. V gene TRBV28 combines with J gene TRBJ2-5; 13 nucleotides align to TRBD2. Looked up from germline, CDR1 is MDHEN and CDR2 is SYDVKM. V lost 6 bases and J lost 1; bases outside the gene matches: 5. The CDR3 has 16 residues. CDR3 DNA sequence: TGTGCCAGCAGCATGGGGACTAGCGGGGCCCAAGAGACCCAGTACTTC. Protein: CASSMGTSGAQETQYF.

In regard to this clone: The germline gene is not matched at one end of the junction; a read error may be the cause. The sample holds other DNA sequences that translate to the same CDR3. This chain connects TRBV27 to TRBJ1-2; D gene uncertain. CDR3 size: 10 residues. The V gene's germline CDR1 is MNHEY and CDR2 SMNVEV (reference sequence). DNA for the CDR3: TGTGCCAGCAGCCTAAATGGTTACACCTTC. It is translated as CASSLNGYTF.

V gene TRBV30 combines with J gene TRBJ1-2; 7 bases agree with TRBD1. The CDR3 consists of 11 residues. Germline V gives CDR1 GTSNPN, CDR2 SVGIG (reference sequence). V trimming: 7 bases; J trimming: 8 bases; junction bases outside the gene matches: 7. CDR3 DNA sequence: TGTGCCTCAGACAGGGTAGAGGGCTACACCTTC. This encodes CASDRVEGYTF.

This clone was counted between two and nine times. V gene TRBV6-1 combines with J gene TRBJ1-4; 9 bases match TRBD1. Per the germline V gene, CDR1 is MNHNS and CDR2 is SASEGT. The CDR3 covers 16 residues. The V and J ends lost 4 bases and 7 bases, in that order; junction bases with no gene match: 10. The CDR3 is CASSGLGTGNGEKLFF. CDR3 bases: TGTGCCAGCAGTGGACTCGGGACAGGGAATGGTGAAAAACTGTTTTTT.